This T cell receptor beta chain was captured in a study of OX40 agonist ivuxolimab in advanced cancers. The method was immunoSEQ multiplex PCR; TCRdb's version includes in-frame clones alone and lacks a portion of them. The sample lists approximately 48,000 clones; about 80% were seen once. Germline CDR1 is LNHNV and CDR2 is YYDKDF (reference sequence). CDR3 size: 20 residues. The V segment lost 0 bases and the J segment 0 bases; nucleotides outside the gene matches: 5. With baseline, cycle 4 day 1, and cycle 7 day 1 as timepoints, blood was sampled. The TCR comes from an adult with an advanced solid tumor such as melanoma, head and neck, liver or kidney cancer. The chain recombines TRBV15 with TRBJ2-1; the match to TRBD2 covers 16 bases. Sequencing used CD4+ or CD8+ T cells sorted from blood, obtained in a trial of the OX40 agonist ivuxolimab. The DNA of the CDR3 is TGTGCCACCAGCAGAGAACCGGGACTAGCGGGAGGGATCTCCTACAATGAGCAGTTCTTC. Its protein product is CATSREPGLAGGISYNEQFF. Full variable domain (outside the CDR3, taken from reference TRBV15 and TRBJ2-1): DAMVIQNPRYQVTQFGKPVTLSCSQTLNHNVMYWYQQKSSQAPKLLFHYYDKDFNNEADTPDNFQSRRPNTSFCFLDIRSPGLGDTAMYLCATSREPGLAGGISYNEQFFGPGTRLTVL.